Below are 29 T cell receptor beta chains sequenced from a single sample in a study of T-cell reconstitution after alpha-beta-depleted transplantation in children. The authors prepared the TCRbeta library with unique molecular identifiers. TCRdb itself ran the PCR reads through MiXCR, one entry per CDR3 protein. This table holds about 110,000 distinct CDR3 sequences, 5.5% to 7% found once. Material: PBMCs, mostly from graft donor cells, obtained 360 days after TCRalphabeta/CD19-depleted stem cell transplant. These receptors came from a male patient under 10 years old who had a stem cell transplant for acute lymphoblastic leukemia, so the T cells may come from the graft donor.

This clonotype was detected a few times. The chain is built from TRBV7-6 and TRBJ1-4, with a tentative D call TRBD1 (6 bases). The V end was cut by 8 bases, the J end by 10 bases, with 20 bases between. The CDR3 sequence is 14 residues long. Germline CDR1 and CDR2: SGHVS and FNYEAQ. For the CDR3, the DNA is TGTGCCAGCGCTTGGGAGACAGGTGCCGGAAAACTGTTTTTT. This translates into CASAWETGAGKLFF.

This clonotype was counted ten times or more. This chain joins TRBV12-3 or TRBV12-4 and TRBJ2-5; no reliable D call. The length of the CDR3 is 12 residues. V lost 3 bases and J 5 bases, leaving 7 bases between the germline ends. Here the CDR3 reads CASSFGFETQYF. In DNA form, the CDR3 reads TGTGCCAGCAGTTTTGGGTTTGAGACCCAGTACTTC.

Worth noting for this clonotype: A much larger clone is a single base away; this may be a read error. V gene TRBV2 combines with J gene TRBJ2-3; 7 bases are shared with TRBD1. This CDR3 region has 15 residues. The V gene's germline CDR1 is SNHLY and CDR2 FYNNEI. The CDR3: CASNFDRVSTNTQYF. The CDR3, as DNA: TGTGCCAGCAACTTTGACAGGGTTAGCACAAATACGCAGTATTTT.

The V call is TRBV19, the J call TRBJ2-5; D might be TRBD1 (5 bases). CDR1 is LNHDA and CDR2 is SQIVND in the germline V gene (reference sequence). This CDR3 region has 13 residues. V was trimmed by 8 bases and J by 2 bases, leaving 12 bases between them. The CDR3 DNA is TGTGCCAGTGGAGACAGTTATCAAGAGACCCAGTACTTC. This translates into CASGDSYQETQYF.

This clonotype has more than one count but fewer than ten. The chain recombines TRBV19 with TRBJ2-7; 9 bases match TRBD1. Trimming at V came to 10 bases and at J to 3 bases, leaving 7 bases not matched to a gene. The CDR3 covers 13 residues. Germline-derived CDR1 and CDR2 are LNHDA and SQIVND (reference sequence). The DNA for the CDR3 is TGTGCCACCGCGACAGGGGGTGGCTACGAGCAGTACTTC. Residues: CATATGGGYEQYF.

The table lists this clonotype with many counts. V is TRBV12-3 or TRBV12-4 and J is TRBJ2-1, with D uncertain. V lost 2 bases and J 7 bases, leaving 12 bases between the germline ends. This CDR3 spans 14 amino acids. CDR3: CASSLSTGRNEQFF. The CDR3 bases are TGTGCCAGCAGTTTAAGTACGGGCAGGAATGAGCAGTTCTTC.

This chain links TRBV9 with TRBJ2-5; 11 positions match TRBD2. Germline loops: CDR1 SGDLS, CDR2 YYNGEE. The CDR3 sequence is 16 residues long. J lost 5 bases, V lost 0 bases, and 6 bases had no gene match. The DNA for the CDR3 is TGTGCCAGCAGCGTAGCGGGACTAGCGGTGGGGGAGACCCAGTACTTC. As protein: CASSVAGLAVGETQYF.

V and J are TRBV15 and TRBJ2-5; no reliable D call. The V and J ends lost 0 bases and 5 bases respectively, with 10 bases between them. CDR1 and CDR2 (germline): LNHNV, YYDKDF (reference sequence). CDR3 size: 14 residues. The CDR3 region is CATSRERPDETQYF. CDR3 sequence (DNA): TGTGCCACCAGCAGAGAACGGCCAGACGAGACCCAGTACTTC.

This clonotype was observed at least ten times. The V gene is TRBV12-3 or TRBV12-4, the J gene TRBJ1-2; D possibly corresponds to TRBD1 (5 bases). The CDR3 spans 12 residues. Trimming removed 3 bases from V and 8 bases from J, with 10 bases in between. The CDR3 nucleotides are TGTGCCAGCAGTTTCAGGGCATTCGGCTACACCTTC. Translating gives CASSFRAFGYTF.

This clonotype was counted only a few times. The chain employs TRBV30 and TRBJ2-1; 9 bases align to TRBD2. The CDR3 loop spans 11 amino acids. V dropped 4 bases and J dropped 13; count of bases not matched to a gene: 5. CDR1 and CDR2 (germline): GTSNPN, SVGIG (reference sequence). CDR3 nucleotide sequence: TGTGCCTGGATGGCGGGGGGGCCACAGTTCTTC. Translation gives CAWMAGGPQFF.

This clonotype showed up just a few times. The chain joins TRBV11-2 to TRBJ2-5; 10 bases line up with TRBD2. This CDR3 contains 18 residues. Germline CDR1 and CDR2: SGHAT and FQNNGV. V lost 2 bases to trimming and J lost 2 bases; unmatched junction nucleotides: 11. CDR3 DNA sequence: TGTGCCAGCAGCTTAAGAGTAGCGGGGGGCCTCTATCAAGAGACCCAGTACTTC. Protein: CASSLRVAGGLYQETQYF. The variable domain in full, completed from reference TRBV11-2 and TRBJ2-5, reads EAGVAQSPRYKIIEKRQSVAFWCNPISGHATLYWYQQILGQGPKLLIQFQNNGVVDDSQLPKDRFSAERLKGVDSTLKIQPAKLEDSAVYLCASSLRVAGGLYQETQYFGPGTRLLVL.

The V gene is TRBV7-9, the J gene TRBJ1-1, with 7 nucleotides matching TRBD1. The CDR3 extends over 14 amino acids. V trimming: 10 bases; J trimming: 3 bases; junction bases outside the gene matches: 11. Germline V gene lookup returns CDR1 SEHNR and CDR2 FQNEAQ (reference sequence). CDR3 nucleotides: TGTGCCACCCAGTCACCAGGGACAGACACTGAAGCTTTCTTT. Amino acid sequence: CATQSPGTDTEAFF.

In DNA, the CDR3 is TGTGCCAGCAGTTATCACTCCCGAAACACTGAAGCTTTCTTT. It yields the protein CASSYHSRNTEAFF. The V and J genes are TRBV6-5 and TRBJ1-1; D not certain. Germline CDR1 MNHEY, CDR2 SVGAGI. The V and J ends lost 3 bases and 2 bases respectively, with 10 bases between them. The CDR3 runs 14 residues.

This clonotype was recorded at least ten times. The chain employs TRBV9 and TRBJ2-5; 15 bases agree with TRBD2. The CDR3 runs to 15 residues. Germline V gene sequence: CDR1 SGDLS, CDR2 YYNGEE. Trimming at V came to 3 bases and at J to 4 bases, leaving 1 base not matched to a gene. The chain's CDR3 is CASSAGLAGGETQYF. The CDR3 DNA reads TGTGCCAGCAGCGCGGGACTAGCGGGAGGAGAGACCCAGTACTTC.

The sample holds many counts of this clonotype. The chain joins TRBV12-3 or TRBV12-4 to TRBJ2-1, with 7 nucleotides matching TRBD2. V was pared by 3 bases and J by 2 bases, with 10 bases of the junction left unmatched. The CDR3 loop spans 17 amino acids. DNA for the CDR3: TGTGCCAGCAGTTTGGCTAGCGGAGGTGGGACCTACAATGAGCAGTTCTTC. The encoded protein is CASSLASGGGTYNEQFF.

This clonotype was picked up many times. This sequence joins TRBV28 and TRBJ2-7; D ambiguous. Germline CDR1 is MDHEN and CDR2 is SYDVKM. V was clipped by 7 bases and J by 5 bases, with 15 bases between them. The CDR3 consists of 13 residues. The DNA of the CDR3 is TGTGCCAGCAATTGGAACAGAAACAACGAGCAGTACTTC. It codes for CASNWNRNNEQYF.

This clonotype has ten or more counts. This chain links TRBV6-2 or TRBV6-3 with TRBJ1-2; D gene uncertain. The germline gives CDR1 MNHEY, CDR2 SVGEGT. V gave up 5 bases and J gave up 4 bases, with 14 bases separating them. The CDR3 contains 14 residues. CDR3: CASSGSAVFYGYTF. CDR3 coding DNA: TGTGCCAGCAGTGGATCGGCCGTATTCTATGGCTACACCTTC.

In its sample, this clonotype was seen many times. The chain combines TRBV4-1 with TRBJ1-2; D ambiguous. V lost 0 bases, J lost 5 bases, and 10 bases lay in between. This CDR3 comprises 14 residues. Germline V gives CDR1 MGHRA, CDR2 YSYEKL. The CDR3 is CASSQDLGLYGYTF. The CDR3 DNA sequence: TGCGCCAGCAGCCAAGATCTTGGGTTATATGGCTACACCTTC.

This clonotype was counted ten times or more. This CDR3 reads CATIPGWGSQADTQYF. CDR3 in DNA: TGTGCCACCATTCCGGGATGGGGGAGCCAGGCAGATACGCAGTATTTT. This chain uses TRBV28 with TRBJ2-3, with D possibly being TRBD1 or TRBD2 (5 bases each). The germline V and J ends were trimmed by 10 bases and 4 bases, with 24 bases remaining between them. CDR3 length: 16 residues. CDR1 MDHEN and CDR2 SYDVKM come from the germline V gene.

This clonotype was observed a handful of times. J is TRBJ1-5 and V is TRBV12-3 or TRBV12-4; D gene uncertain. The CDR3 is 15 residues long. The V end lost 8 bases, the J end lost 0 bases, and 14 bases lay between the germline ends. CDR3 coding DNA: TGTGCCAGCGGAGGTAGTTCCTCTAGCAATCAGCCCCAGCATTTT. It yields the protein CASGGSSSSNQPQHF.

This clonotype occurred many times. CDR3 bases: TGCGCCAGCAGCCTGGACTTAAGCTCCTACAATGAGCAGTTCTTC. Protein: CASSLDLSSYNEQFF. The chain couples TRBV5-1 to TRBJ2-1, with D maybe TRBD2 (5 bases). Germline values: CDR1 SGHRS, CDR2 YFSETQ. V was cut by 4 bases and J by 0 bases, with 11 bases left in between. The CDR3 consists of 15 residues. Based on the CDR3 plus reference TRBV5-1 and TRBJ2-1, the full variable domain is KAGVTQTPRYLIKTRGQQVTLSCSPISGHRSVSWYQQTPGQGLQFLFEYFSETQRNKGNFPGRFSGRQFSNSRSEMNVSTLELGDSALYLCASSLDLSSYNEQFFGPGTRLTVL.

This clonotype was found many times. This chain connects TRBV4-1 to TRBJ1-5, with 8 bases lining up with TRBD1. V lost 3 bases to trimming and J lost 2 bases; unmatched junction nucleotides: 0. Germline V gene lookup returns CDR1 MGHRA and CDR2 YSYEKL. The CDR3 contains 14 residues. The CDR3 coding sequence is TGCGCCAGCAGCCAGGACAGGGGCAATCAGCCCCAGCATTTT. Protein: CASSQDRGNQPQHF.

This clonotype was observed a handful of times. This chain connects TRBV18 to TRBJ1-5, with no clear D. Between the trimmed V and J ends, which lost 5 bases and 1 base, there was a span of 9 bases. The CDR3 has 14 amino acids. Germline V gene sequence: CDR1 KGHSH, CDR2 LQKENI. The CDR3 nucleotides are TGTGCCAGCTCAGGGCTGTCGAGCAATCAGCCCCAGCATTTT. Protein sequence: CASSGLSSNQPQHF.

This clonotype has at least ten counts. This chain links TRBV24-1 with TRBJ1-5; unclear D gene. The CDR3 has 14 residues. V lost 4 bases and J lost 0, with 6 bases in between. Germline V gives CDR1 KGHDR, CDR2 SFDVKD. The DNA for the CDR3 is TGTGCCACCAGTGAGGGGTATAGCAATCAGCCCCAGCATTTT. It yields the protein CATSEGYSNQPQHF.

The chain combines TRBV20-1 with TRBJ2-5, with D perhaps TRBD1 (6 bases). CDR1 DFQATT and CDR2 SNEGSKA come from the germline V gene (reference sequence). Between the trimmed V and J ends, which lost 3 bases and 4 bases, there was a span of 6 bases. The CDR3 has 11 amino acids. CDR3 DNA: TGCAGTGCTAGGGGGGCAGAGACCCAGTACTTC. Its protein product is CSARGAETQYF.

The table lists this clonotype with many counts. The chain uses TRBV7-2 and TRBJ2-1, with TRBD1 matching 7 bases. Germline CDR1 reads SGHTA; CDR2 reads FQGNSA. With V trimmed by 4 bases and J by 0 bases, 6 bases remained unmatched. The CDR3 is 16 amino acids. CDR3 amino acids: CASSSGTVSSYNEQFF. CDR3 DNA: TGTGCCAGCAGCTCCGGGACAGTTAGCTCCTACAATGAGCAGTTCTTC.

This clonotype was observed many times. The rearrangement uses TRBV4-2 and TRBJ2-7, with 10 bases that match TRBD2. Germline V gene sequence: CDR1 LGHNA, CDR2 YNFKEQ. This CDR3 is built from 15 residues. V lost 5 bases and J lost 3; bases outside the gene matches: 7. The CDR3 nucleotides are TGTGCCAGCAGCTTCCTCATAGCGGGGGGCTACGAGCAGTACTTC. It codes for CASSFLIAGGYEQYF.

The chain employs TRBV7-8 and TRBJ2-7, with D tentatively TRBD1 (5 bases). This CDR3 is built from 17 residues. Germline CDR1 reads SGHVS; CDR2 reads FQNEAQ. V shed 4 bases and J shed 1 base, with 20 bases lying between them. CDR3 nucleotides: TGTGCCAGCAGCTATCACCAGAGGCAGGGTCCATCCTACGAGCAGTACTTC. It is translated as CASSYHQRQGPSYEQYF.

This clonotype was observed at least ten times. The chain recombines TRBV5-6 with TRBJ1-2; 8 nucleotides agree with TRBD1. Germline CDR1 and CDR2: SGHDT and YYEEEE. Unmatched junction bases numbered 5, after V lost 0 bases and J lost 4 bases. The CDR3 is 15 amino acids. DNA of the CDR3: TGTGCCAGCAGCTTGGTGCAGGGGGCAAGCTATGGCTACACCTTC. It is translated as CASSLVQGASYGYTF.